This T cell receptor (beta chain) was found in a study of blood T cells in healthy people across ages. Study information: The template switching approach captured approximately one barcoded beta molecule for every two T cells. Study observations and caveats: Changes in expanded clonotypes were possibly confounded, as the CMV status of donors was unknown.

Of note for this clonotype: Its antigen is unknown.

V lost 0 bases and J 8 bases, leaving 4 bases between the germline ends. This CDR3 is 11 amino acids long. The second PCR ran about 6 to 12 cycles with a sample-barcoded 5' primer and J-beta primers. Researchers report that a template-switch adaptor with 12 random nucleotides tagged each cDNA molecule. All samples yielded 2.5 million or more CDR3-containing paired-end reads. TCRdb recomputed calls from the 5' RACE reads with MiXCR, one row per CDR3 protein. The repertoire has about 650,000 distinct CDR3 sequences, about 50% of them found once; the top ten carry roughly 14%. Specimen: blood. The chain couples TRBV12-3 or TRBV12-4 to TRBJ1-2, with D uncertain. The clonotype originates from a woman aged 80 or older in good health. The CDR3 DNA follows: TGTGCCAGCAGTTTAGCAGGGGGCTACACCTTC. Translating gives CASSLAGGYTF.